This T cell receptor (beta chain) was recovered during a study of blood T cell repertoires in COVID-19. Study summary: Sites across the United States, Italy and Spain contributed samples from acute and convalescent COVID-19. In each case, the material was cDNA or gDNA derived from T cells, B-cell-depleted T cells, or PBMCs.

Trimming removed 0 bases at V and 0 bases at J, with 9 bases between. Germline V gives CDR1 SGHNT, CDR2 YENEEA. The CDR3 loop spans 16 amino acids. Original processing notes: Estimated nucleated cell counts came from reference gene primer amplification. The protocol was immunoSEQ multiplex PCR, while the TCRdb copy is restricted to in-frame clones and leaves out a portion. The DNA was the basis for D and trimming; V, J and clone size are from that table. Of tens of thousands of clones in the sample, 75% to 90% were seen once. The receptor comes from an elderly man with acute or convalescent COVID-19. The chain recombines TRBV11-3 with TRBJ2-1, with no clear D. The sample taken for sequencing was peripheral blood. CDR3 in DNA: TGTGCCAGCAGCTTAGAAACAGTAAGCTCCTACAATGAGCAGTTCTTC. Protein product: CASSLETVSSYNEQFF.